The clone carrying this T cell receptor beta chain occurred once. The CDR3 consists of 13 residues. The V end was cut by 7 bases, the J end by 5 bases, with 14 bases between. From germline, CDR1 is LGHDT and CDR2 YNNKEL (reference sequence). Original analysis: Reference gene primer amplification yielded estimated nucleated cell counts. TCRdb keeps only in-frame clones here, not all; method: immunoSEQ multiplex PCR. From that table come the V and J calls and clone size; the DNA was used to work out D and trimming. The table lists tens of thousands of clones, almost 85% of them singletons, with 8.5% to 14% in the top ten. This sample was included in a study of blood T cell repertoires in COVID-19. Whole-study context: From T cells, B-cell-depleted T cells, or PBMCs came the material, which was cDNA or gDNA.

The TCR comes from a man between 50 and 59 years old with acute or convalescent COVID-19. The J gene is TRBJ1-1, the V gene TRBV3-1 (or the pseudogene TRBV3-2), with D unclear. The sample comprised peripheral blood. The CDR3 loop is CASKSGGRTEAFF. The CDR3 region has the DNA TGTGCCAGCAAATCGGGAGGAAGGACTGAAGCTTTCTTT.